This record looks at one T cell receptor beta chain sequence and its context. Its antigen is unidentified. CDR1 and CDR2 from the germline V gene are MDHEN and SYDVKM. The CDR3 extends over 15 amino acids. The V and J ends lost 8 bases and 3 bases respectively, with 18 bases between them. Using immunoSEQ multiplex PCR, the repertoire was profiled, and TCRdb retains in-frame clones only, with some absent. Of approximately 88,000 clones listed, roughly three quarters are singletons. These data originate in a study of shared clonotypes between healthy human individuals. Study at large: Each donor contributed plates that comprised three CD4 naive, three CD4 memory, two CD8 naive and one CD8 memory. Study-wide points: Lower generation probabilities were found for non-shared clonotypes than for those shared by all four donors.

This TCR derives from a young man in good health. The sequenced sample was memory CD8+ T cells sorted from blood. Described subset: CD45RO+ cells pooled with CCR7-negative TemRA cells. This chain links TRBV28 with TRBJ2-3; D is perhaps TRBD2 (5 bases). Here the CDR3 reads CASAPWENPTDTQYF. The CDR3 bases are TGTGCCAGCGCCCCCTGGGAGAACCCTACAGATACGCAGTATTTT.